Reported below is one TCR beta chain. What it binds is unknown. The sample is drawn from a study of cytomegalovirus exposure and HLA in healthy donors. The overall study: Prior work identified around 110 million unique TCR beta sequences in 150 million to 200 million T cells. Whole-study findings and limits: As was reported, the classifier diagnosed cytomegalovirus status with high specificity and sensitivity.

In the PCR, 60 Vbeta and 13 Jbeta primers were used. TCRdb's copy holds only in-frame clones and misses some; the assay was immunoSEQ multiplex PCR. The sample lists about 150,000 clones; less than 80% were seen once. CDR3 length equals 14 residues. Germline-derived CDR1 and CDR2 are LNHDA and SQIVND (reference sequence). Losses at the gene ends were 6 bases for V and 7 bases for J; bases not matched to a gene: 10. This clonotype originated in a man aged 25-45 years in good health and CMV-seronegative. V and J are TRBV19 and TRBJ1-1; 8 bases fit TRBD1. What was sequenced was PBMCs. CDR3 nucleotide sequence: TGTGCCAGTAGCCCCCGGACAGGGCTTTGTGAAGCTTTCTTT. It translates to CASSPRTGLCEAFF.